The table lists the clone carrying this T cell receptor (beta chain) with many counts. TCRdb called the 5' RACE reads again in MiXCR, with one record for every CDR3 protein. The repertoire has 60,000 to 85,000 distinct CDR3 sequences, less than 5.5% of them found once; the top ten carry about 7.4%. This entry comes from a study of neurological immune-mediated disorders. The length of the CDR3 is 14 residues. Per germline, CDR1 MNHEY and CDR2 SMNVEV (reference sequence). The ends lost 5 bases at V and 7 bases at J; junction bases unmatched: 7. The unsorted libraries were generated from a total of 2 million PBMCs, which had been stored in RNAlater at -80 C.

The receptor comes from a man between 18 and 35 years old with multiple sclerosis. This chain joins TRBV27 and TRBJ2-4, with 8 bases matching TRBD2. Material for sequencing was PBMCs. Here the CDR3 reads CASSTRTGGNIQYF. CDR3 coding DNA: TGTGCCAGCAGTACCCGGACGGGGGGGAACATTCAGTACTTC.